One sample yielded the 2 T cell receptor beta chains listed below, sequenced in a study of neurological immune-mediated disorders. TCRdb independently ran MiXCR on the 5' RACE reads; one entry per CDR3 protein. This repertoire shows some 60,000 distinct CDR3 sequences, around 10% found once; its top ten account for approximately 12%. Indicated time point: longitudinal time-point 2. Specimen: PBMCs. The source of these receptors is a young man in good health.

This clonotype was seen at least ten times. V is TRBV5-1 and J is TRBJ2-5; D possibly corresponds to TRBD1 (5 bases). Trimming took off 3 bases at V and 1 base at J, with 10 bases between the two ends. CDR1 SGHRS and CDR2 YFSETQ come from the germline V gene. The CDR3 has 14 residues. CDR3 residues: CASSSQVAQETQYF. In DNA, the CDR3 is TGCGCCAGCAGCTCACAGGTCGCCCAAGAGACCCAGTACTTC.

This clonotype was detected many times. Here the CDR3 reads CASSQEFTANYGYTF. The CDR3 DNA follows: TGTGCCAGCAGCCAAGAGTTTACAGCTAACTATGGCTACACCTTC. J is TRBJ1-2 and V is TRBV3-1, with no clear D. Germline CDR1 reads LGHDT; CDR2 reads YNNKEL (reference sequence). This CDR3 has 15 residues. The V and J ends lost 0 bases and 0 bases respectively, with 8 bases between them.